This T cell receptor (beta chain) is from a study of radiotherapy plus CTLA-4 blockade in lung cancer. Study summary: Of the patients, 15% to 20% showed objective responses and roughly 30% attained disease control.

In regard to this clone: Its specificity is not known.

General study findings and limits: Interferon-beta, together with early blood T cell clone dynamics, reportedly best predicted response.

The CDR3 sequence is 11 residues long. V lost 6 bases and J lost 3, with 9 bases in between. Per germline, CDR1 DFQATT and CDR2 SNEGSKA (reference sequence). The method was immunoSEQ multiplex PCR; TCRdb's version includes in-frame clones alone and lacks a portion of them. The repertoire holds 90,000 or so clones, approximately 83% seen once, with 0.65% to 0.9% in the top ten. This sample comprised peripheral blood, obtained from a patient treated with radiotherapy plus ipilimumab. The origin of this receptor is a human donor with non-small cell lung cancer who had stable disease on radiotherapy plus ipilimumab. J is TRBJ2-7 and V is TRBV20-1; D call uncertain. CDR3 in DNA: TGCAGTGCCGGCGAAGTCTACGAGCAGTACTTC. This encodes CSAGEVYEQYF.